The clone carrying this T cell receptor beta chain was recorded at least ten times. What it binds is not known. V shed 4 bases and J shed 4 bases, with 10 bases lying between them. From germline, CDR1 is LNHDA and CDR2 SQIVND (reference sequence). The CDR3 contains 13 residues. This sample stems from a study of breast tumors, draining lymph nodes, adjacent tissues. Findings of the study overall: Compared with lymph nodes, tumors were less diverse; compared with nontumor tissue, more.

MiXCR was run by TCRdb on the multiplex PCR reads, yielding one entry per CDR3 protein. The sample shows roughly 130,000 distinct CDR3 sequences, just under 20% of them seen only once. Breast cancer patients provided tissue from their axillary draining lymph nodes. Sequenced material: axillary lymph node tissue. The receptor was isolated from a female donor with breast cancer. Some clones in this sample may be carry-over from other donors' samples. This rearrangement joins TRBV19 to TRBJ1-2; possibly TRBD1 for D (6 bases). CDR3 in amino acids: CASSTGQIYGYTF. Here the CDR3 DNA reads TGTGCCAGTAGTACCGGACAGATCTATGGCTACACCTTC.